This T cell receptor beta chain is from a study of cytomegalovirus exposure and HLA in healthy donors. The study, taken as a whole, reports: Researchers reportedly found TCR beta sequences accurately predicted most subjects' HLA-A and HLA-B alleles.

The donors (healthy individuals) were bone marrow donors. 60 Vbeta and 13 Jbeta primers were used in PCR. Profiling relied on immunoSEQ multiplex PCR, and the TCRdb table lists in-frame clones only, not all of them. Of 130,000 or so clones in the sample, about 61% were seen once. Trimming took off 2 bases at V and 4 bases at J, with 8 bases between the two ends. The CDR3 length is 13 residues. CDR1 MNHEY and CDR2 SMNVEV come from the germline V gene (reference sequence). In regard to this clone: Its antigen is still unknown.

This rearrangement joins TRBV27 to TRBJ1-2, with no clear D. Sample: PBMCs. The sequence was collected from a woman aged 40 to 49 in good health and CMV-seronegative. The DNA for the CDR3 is TGTGCCAGCAGTTTAGAGGCGGGCTATGGCTACACCTTC. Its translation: CASSLEAGYGYTF.